This T cell receptor beta chain emerged from a study of T cells after yellow fever vaccination. Germline V gene data show CDR1 as SGHNT and CDR2 as YYREEE (reference sequence). V dropped 1 base and J dropped 3; count of bases not matched to a gene: 5. The CDR3 spans 16 residues. The authors made TCR cDNA by 5'RACE template switching, adding a universal primer site and UMIs. MiXCR, applied by TCRdb to the 5' RACE reads, yields one record per CDR3 protein. The sample has a few hundred thousand distinct CDR3 sequences; about an eighth are singletons. Worth noting for this clonotype: The target antigen is unknown.

General study points: Primary-vaccination clones mostly resurfaced post-booster (about 96% CD4, 75% to 90% CD8). Across the CD4 and CD8 compartments, a small share of clonotypes was present in both.

The V call is TRBV5-4, the J call TRBJ2-2, with 8 bases lining up with TRBD2. The input for sequencing was CD4+ T cells sorted from PBMCs, taken 45 days after the yellow fever booster vaccination. This receptor was taken from a man under 40 who received the YFV17D yellow fever vaccine. This chain's CDR3 is CASSLRREADTGELFF. The CDR3 region has the DNA TGTGCCAGCAGCTTGCGGCGGGAGGCGGACACCGGGGAGCTGTTTTTT. Using reference TRBV5-4 and TRBJ2-2 for the parts outside the CDR3, the full variable domain is ETGVTQSPTHLIKTRGQQVTLRCSSQSGHNTVSWYQQALGQGPQFIFQYYREEENGRGNFPPRFSGLQFPNYSSELNVNALELDDSALYLCASSLRREADTGELFFGEGSRLTVL.